The clone carrying this T cell receptor (beta chain) appeared a single time. This entry belongs to a study of technical replicates of blood from a handful of donors. From germline, CDR1 is PRHDT and CDR2 FYEKMQ (reference sequence). The CDR3 runs 17 residues. V lost 3 bases, J lost 2 bases, and 11 bases stayed unmatched. TCRdb keeps only in-frame clones here, not all; method: immunoSEQ multiplex PCR. The sample contains about 80,000 clones, 85% to 95% of which appear only once. This sequence originates from a human donor in good health. The rearrangement uses TRBV13 and TRBJ2-7; TRBD2 matches at 9 bases. Sequencing input: T cells isolated from PBMCs. CDR3: CASSFRNSGRKTYEQYF. CDR3 in DNA: TGTGCCAGCAGCTTTAGGAATAGCGGGAGAAAAACCTACGAGCAGTACTTC.